Sequencing of this TCR beta chain was carried out in a study of Ad26.COV2.S vaccination and SARS-CoV-2 variants. Study outcomes and limitations: Analyses that measured TCR breadth and depth may have underestimated total T cell responses. Across vaccine and placebo recipients, the breadth of non-spike TCRs was similar.

Using immunoSEQ multiplex PCR, the repertoire was profiled, and TCRdb retains in-frame clones only, with some absent. Of 300,000 to 450,000 clones in the sample, 92% are singletons; the top ten hold about 3.9%. To note about this clone: The antigen is not known. The junction departs from the called germline gene at one end, perhaps through a read error. The same CDR3 is also encoded by other DNA sequences in this sample.

This clonotype was obtained from a human donor who had recovered from COVID-19. This material consisted of peripheral blood, taken after recovery from COVID-19.

CDR3 sequence: CSVTGELSYEQYF. The CDR3 DNA is TGCAGCGTTACCGGGGAGCTCTCCTACGAGCAGTACTTT. This chain links TRBV29-1 with TRBJ2-7; weak D call: TRBD2 (5 bases). Germline values: CDR1 SQVTM, CDR2 ANQGSEA. The CDR3 is made up of 13 amino acids.